Below, 30 T cell receptor beta chains from the same sample are listed, as sequenced in a study of T cells in narcolepsy (dated by TCRdb to the late 2010s). Library creation used the immunoSEQ multiplex PCR assay. This immuneACCESS table, as held by TCRdb, lists in-frame sequences with V and J called but not all clones. Of the missing ones, under half trace to an unresolved V gene in checked studies; the others have no known cause. Within this sample are just over 40,000 clones, with around 88% of them counted one time only. Jointly, the top ten make up roughly 1.3% of the sample. The sample consisted of CD45RA- memory CD4+ T cells from PBMCs. Interpreted using the paper, the cell subset or site label stands for: memory T cells sorted ex vivo from peripheral blood. These receptors were obtained from a human donor with narcolepsy.

The chain joins TRBV6-1 to TRBJ1-6; 7 bases agree with TRBD1. Germline V gene data show CDR1 as MNHNS and CDR2 as SASEGT. The CDR3 has 16 residues. The V and J ends lost 4 bases and 4 bases, in that order; junction bases with no gene match: 7. This CDR3 reads CASSGSTGRYNSPLHF. The DNA of the CDR3 is TGTGCCAGCAGTGGGTCGACAGGGAGGTATAATTCACCCCTCCACTTT.

V gene TRBV6-1 combines with J gene TRBJ1-5; 7 bases are shared with TRBD1. Germline loops: CDR1 MNHNS, CDR2 SASEGT. This CDR3 has 15 residues. V dropped 7 bases and J dropped 0; count of bases not matched to a gene: 6. In DNA, the CDR3 is TGTGCCAGCATGCGGGACAGCAATAGCAATCAGCCCCAGCATTTT. Its protein is CASMRDSNSNQPQHF.

A few counts support this clone. The V gene is TRBV5-1, the J gene TRBJ2-2; no reliable D call. V shed 2 bases and J shed 1 base, with 9 bases lying between them. Germline V CDR1 and CDR2: SGHRS, YFSETQ. This CDR3 region has 15 residues. This chain's CDR3 is CASSFGTLNTGELFF. The DNA for the CDR3 is TGCGCCAGCAGCTTTGGTACTTTGAACACCGGGGAGCTGTTTTTT.

The gene calls are TRBV7-9 and TRBJ1-1; D is unclear. With 2 bases removed from V and 1 base from J, the gap between germline ends came to 5 bases. The CDR3 is 13 residues long. Germline values: CDR1 SEHNR, CDR2 FQNEAQ (reference sequence). This chain's CDR3 is CASSLLENTEAFF. CDR3 coding DNA: TGTGCCAGCAGCTTACTCGAGAACACTGAAGCTTTCTTT.

J is TRBJ2-1 and V is TRBV5-4, with 14 bases that match TRBD2. This CDR3 has 17 residues. The ends lost 4 bases at V and 5 bases at J; junction bases unmatched: 8. Per germline, CDR1 SGHNT and CDR2 YYREEE (reference sequence). Written as DNA, the CDR3 is TGTGCCAGCAGCCGGACTGGACTAGCGGGGGGTAACAATGAGCAGTTCTTC. Translating it yields CASSRTGLAGGNNEQFF.

The sample holds one count of this clone. The chain links TRBV6-6 to TRBJ1-2; TRBD1 agrees at 8 bases. J lost 5 bases, V lost 10 bases, and 3 bases had no gene match. Looked up from germline, CDR1 is MNHNY and CDR2 is SVGAGI (reference sequence). The CDR3 extends over 11 amino acids. The CDR3 region has the DNA TGTGCCATTACAGGGGGGTATGGCTACACCTTC. Residues: CAITGGYGYTF.

The chain is built from TRBV27 and TRBJ2-4; D call uncertain. The germline CDR1 and CDR2 sequences are MNHEY and SMNVEV (reference sequence). V lost 4 bases to trimming and J lost 0 bases, with 13 bases between them. This CDR3 is built from 16 residues. CDR3: CASSSKRILAKNIQYF. Here the CDR3 DNA reads TGTGCCAGCAGTTCCAAGCGTATACTAGCCAAAAACATTCAGTACTTC.

CDR3: CASSLGREGETQYF. In DNA form, the CDR3 reads TGTGCCAGCAGCTTGGGGCGGGAGGGGGAGACCCAGTACTTC. The genes are TRBV11-3 and TRBJ2-5; the match to TRBD2 covers 9 bases. This CDR3 is built from 14 residues. The V gene's germline CDR1 is SGHNT and CDR2 YENEEA. The V and J ends lost 3 bases and 5 bases, in that order; junction bases with no gene match: 4.

The J gene is TRBJ2-1, the V gene TRBV19; the match to TRBD2 covers 10 bases. The CDR3 is 15 amino acids. Trimming cost V 8 bases and J 9 bases; bases outside gene matches: 13. CDR1 is LNHDA and CDR2 is SQIVND in the germline V gene (reference sequence). CDR3 loop: CASSWGAGGTGEQFF. CDR3 bases: TGTGCCAGTTCGTGGGGAGCGGGGGGGACAGGTGAGCAGTTCTTC.

The V call is TRBV5-1, the J call TRBJ2-3, with 11 bases fitting TRBD2. The CDR3 has 16 amino acids. Germline loops: CDR1 SGHRS, CDR2 YFSETQ. V trimming: 4 bases; J trimming: 0 bases; junction bases outside the gene matches: 4. The CDR3 DNA sequence: TGCGCCAGCAGCGATAGCGGGAGGGCCAGCACAGATACGCAGTATTTT. It is translated as CASSDSGRASTDTQYF.

The chain combines TRBV28 with TRBJ2-2, with D unclear. CDR1 and CDR2 from the germline V gene are MDHEN and SYDVKM. V dropped 7 bases and J dropped 0 bases, with 6 bases sitting between them. CDR3 size: 13 residues. DNA of the CDR3: TGTGCCAGCACAGGCCCGAACACCGGGGAGCTGTTTTTT. Residues: CASTGPNTGELFF.

The V and J genes are TRBV6-6 and TRBJ1-1, with 8 nucleotides matching TRBD1. The trim removed 2 bases at V and 2 bases at J, leaving 7 bases unmatched. CDR3 length: 16 amino acids. Germline-derived CDR1 and CDR2 are MNHNY and SVGAGI (reference sequence). Here the CDR3 DNA reads TGTGCCAGCAGTTACCGGGGATCAGGGGGCAACACTGAAGCTTTCTTT. Its translation is CASSYRGSGGNTEAFF.

This clone is termed medium-sized (0.01 to 0.1%). The chain recombines TRBV2 with TRBJ1-1; TRBD1 aligns across 8 bases. Germline V CDR1 and CDR2: SNHLY, FYNNEI. Trimming took 6 bases from V and 11 from J; bases not matched to a gene: 11. CDR3 length equals 13 residues. CDR3 coding DNA: TGTGCCAGCAGGAAGGATTCGCAGGGGGCGGCTTTCTTT. It specifies CASRKDSQGAAFF.

Details on this clone: An end of the junction does not agree with germline; a read error may underlie this. The chain recombines TRBV7-9 with TRBJ1-3; D gene ambiguous. There are 14 residues in the CDR3. Looked up from germline, CDR1 is SEHNR and CDR2 is FQNEAQ (reference sequence). DNA of the CDR3: TGTACCAGCAGCGACGGAGGATCTGGAAACACCATATATTTT. Protein product: CTSSDGGSGNTIYF.

This clone came up once. This rearrangement joins TRBV5-1 to TRBJ1-2, with 8 bases that match TRBD1. With 4 bases clipped from V and 8 bases from J, the junction kept 4 bases outside the gene matches. Germline V CDR1 and CDR2: SGHRS, YFSETQ. The CDR3 sequence is 12 residues long. The CDR3 DNA follows: TGCGCCAGCAGCCCGGGACAGGCAGGCTACACCTTC. This translates into CASSPGQAGYTF.

This clone was counted a single time. The chain combines TRBV7-9 with TRBJ2-3; D perhaps matches TRBD1 (6 bases). CDR3 length: 14 amino acids. The germline gives CDR1 SEHNR, CDR2 FQNEAQ (reference sequence). Trimming cost V 0 bases and J 5 bases, with 9 bases left between them. This CDR3 is CASSLATQGDTQYF. In DNA, the CDR3 is TGTGCCAGCAGCTTAGCGACACAGGGAGATACGCAGTATTTT.

The chain couples TRBV6-1 to TRBJ1-5, with 10 bases fitting TRBD1. Germline V gene data show CDR1 as MNHNS and CDR2 as SASEGT. The CDR3 has 13 residues. Trimming at V came to 6 bases and at J to 8 bases, leaving 4 bases not matched to a gene. This CDR3 reads CASSPGQGKPQHF. CDR3 nucleotide sequence: TGTGCCAGCAGCCCGGGACAGGGGAAGCCCCAGCATTTT.

The gene calls are TRBV4-1 and TRBJ2-1, with 9 bases that match TRBD1. This CDR3 has 15 residues. Looked up from germline, CDR1 is MGHRA and CDR2 is YSYEKL. Trimming took 8 bases from V and 5 from J; bases not matched to a gene: 10. The CDR3 sequence: CASSWGGTGNNEQFF. Here the CDR3 DNA reads TGCGCCAGCTCCTGGGGGGGGACAGGGAACAATGAGCAGTTCTTC.

As DNA, the CDR3 is TGTGCCAGCAGCGTCGAGGTCGGAACAGTCTCTGGAAACACCATATATTTT. Residues: CASSVEVGTVSGNTIYF. The gene calls are TRBV9 and TRBJ1-3; no reliable D call. Germline CDR1 is SGDLS and CDR2 is YYNGEE. The CDR3 consists of 17 residues. Trimming cost V 2 bases and J 0 bases, with 15 bases left between them.

This chain connects TRBV5-6 to TRBJ1-4; D gene unclear. The length of the CDR3 is 13 residues. Trimming stripped 8 bases from V and 3 bases from J, with 11 bases between. Germline CDR1 reads SGHDT; CDR2 reads YYEEEE. CDR3 protein: CASAPGPNEKLFF. DNA of the CDR3: TGTGCCAGTGCGCCCGGTCCTAATGAAAAACTGTTTTTT.

The chain carries TRBV29-1 and TRBJ2-1; D not certain. Germline V gene data show CDR1 as SQVTM and CDR2 as ANQGSEA. V dropped 8 bases and J dropped 0 bases, with 17 bases sitting between them. The length of the CDR3 is 15 residues. This chain's CDR3 is CSTEGQHFSYNEQFF. The CDR3, as DNA: TGCAGCACCGAAGGGCAGCACTTCTCCTACAATGAGCAGTTCTTC.

This chain links TRBV4-3 with TRBJ1-2, with D hard to call. V was trimmed by 0 bases and J by 4 bases, leaving 15 bases between them. The CDR3 runs to 16 residues. Germline CDR1 LGHNA, CDR2 YSLEER. This chain's CDR3 is CASSQEALPEFYGYTF. CDR3 nucleotides: TGCGCCAGCAGCCAAGAAGCCCTACCAGAGTTCTATGGCTACACCTTC.

This clone was seen only once. The chain uses TRBV30 and TRBJ1-1; 8 positions match TRBD1. Germline CDR1 GTSNPN, CDR2 SVGIG (reference sequence). Trimming removed 4 bases from V and 11 bases from J; junction bases left unmatched: 15. The length of the CDR3 is 14 residues. CDR3 region: CAWTRDRLDTKAFF. In DNA, the CDR3 is TGTGCCTGGACCAGGGACAGGTTGGACACTAAGGCTTTCTTT.

This chain links TRBV6-6 with TRBJ2-7; 11 bases are shared with TRBD2. The V and J ends lost 4 bases and 7 bases, in that order; junction bases with no gene match: 9. The CDR3 covers 15 residues. Germline V gene data show CDR1 as MNHNY and CDR2 as SVGAGI (reference sequence). The CDR3 nucleotides read TGTGCCAGCAGTTCCCTAGCGGGGGGTATCGGGGAGCAGTACTTC. As protein: CASSSLAGGIGEQYF.

The gene calls are TRBV12-5 and TRBJ2-3; D gene ambiguous. Looked up from germline, CDR1 is LGHNT and CDR2 is FRNRAP. Trimming left V 0 bases short and J 5 bases short, with 0 bases between. This CDR3 has 11 residues. CDR3 amino acids: CASGLVDTQYF. CDR3 coding DNA: TGTGCTAGTGGTTTGGTAGATACGCAGTATTTT.

The chain has TRBV4-1 and TRBJ2-7; D gene uncertain. CDR3 size: 16 residues. The V gene lost 4 bases and the J gene lost 2 bases, with 18 bases spanning the gap. The germline V gene encodes CDR1 MGHRA and CDR2 YSYEKL. CDR3 sequence: CASSPGPQSFPYEQYF. As DNA, the CDR3 is TGCGCCAGCAGCCCTGGGCCCCAGTCTTTTCCCTACGAGCAGTACTTC.

The chain employs TRBV7-3 and TRBJ2-1; no definite D call. Per germline, CDR1 SGHTA and CDR2 FQGTGA. V was trimmed by 0 bases and J by 7 bases, leaving 4 bases between them. This CDR3 is built from 12 residues. In nucleotides, the CDR3 is TGTGCCAGCAGCTTAACTCTTAATGAGCAGTTCTTC. Its translation: CASSLTLNEQFF.

The chain links TRBV2 to TRBJ2-5, with 12 nucleotides matching TRBD2. The trim removed 5 bases at V and 5 bases at J, leaving 9 bases unmatched. The CDR3 runs to 16 residues. In germline, CDR1 is SNHLY, CDR2 FYNNEI. The DNA of the CDR3 is TGTGCCAGCAGTTCCGGGACTAGCGGGCTCCCTGAGACCCAGTACTTC. The encoded protein is CASSSGTSGLPETQYF.

The J gene is TRBJ2-1, the V gene TRBV7-9; the D is unclear. Germline values: CDR1 SEHNR, CDR2 FQNEAQ (reference sequence). CDR3 length: 14 amino acids. Trimming left V 1 base short and J 9 bases short, with 13 bases between. The CDR3 DNA follows: TGTGCCAGCAGCTTAGGCAGGACGACGAGTGAGCAGTTCTTC. This translates into CASSLGRTTSEQFF.

The rearrangement joins TRBV7-2 to TRBJ2-1; 9 nucleotides agree with TRBD2. Germline CDR1 reads SGHTA; CDR2 reads FQGNSA. This CDR3 has 18 residues. The J segment lost 6 bases and the V segment lost 5 bases, leaving 17 bases of the junction unmatched. The CDR3 loop is CASSPQSGRTVLRNEQFF. The CDR3 region has the DNA TGTGCCAGCAGCCCACAGAGCGGGAGGACCGTCCTACGCAATGAGCAGTTCTTC.